This T cell receptor (beta chain) was identified in a study of shared clonotypes between healthy human individuals. General study points: The study's rarefaction showed incomplete sorted-subset sequencing despite large depth.

Per the study methods: ImmunoSEQ supplied junction-only sequences lacking quality scores, so filtering was different. Method: immunoSEQ multiplex PCR; TCRdb's copy keeps in-frame clones and lacks some. V and J calls plus clone size are reproduced from that table; the DNA served to infer D and trimming. Among 1.4 million to 1.5 million clones listed, roughly 96% were seen once. This CDR3 region has 12 residues. With V trimmed by 3 bases and J by 8 bases, 2 bases remained unmatched. Germline values: CDR1 MDHEN, CDR2 SYDVKM. To note about this clone: Antigen: not known.

Only Caucasian adults living in Nashville, Tennessee made up the donor group. This rearrangement joins TRBV28 to TRBJ1-2; 8 bases are shared with TRBD1. Sequencing was done on a sample of naive CD4+ T cells sorted from blood. Subset here: CD45RA+ positively selected. The receptor comes from a man aged 30 to 45 in good health. The CDR3 sequence is CASSFWTGGYTF. As DNA, the CDR3 is TGTGCCAGCAGTTTCTGGACAGGGGGCTACACCTTC.